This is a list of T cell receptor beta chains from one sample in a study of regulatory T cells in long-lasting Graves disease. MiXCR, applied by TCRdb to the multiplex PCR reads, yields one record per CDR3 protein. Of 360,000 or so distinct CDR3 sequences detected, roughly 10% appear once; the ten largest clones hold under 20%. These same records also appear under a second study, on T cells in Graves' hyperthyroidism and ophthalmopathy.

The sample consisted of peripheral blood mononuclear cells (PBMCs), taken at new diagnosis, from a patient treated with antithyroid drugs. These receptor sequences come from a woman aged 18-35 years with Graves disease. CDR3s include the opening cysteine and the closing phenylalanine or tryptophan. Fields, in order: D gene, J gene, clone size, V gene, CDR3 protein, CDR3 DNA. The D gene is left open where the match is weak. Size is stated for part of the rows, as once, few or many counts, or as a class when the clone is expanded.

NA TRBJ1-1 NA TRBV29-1 CSVLGLSTEAFF TGCAGTGTCCTGGGACTTTCCACTGAAGCTTTCTTT
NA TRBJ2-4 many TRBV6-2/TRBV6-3 CASRKGPSGIAKNIQYF TGTGCCAGCAGGAAAGGACCTTCCGGAATAGCCAAAAACATTCAGTACTTC
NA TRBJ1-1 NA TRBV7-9 CASSYITGMQPFF TGTGCCAGCAGCTACATTACAGGGATGCAGCCTTTCTTT
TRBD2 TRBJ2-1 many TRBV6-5 CASSYLNRLALNYNEQFF TGTGCCAGCAGTTACCTGAATAGACTAGCGCTTAACTACAATGAGCAGTTCTTC
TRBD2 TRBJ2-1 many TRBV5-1 CASALRGGRNEQFF TGCGCCAGCGCCCTCCGGGGGGGGCGTAATGAGCAGTTCTTC
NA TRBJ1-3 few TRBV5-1 CASRSGNTIYF TGCGCCAGCAGATCTGGAAACACCATATATTTT
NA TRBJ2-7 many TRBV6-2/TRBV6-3 CASMREPYEQYF TGTGCCAGCATGAGGGAGCCCTACGAGCAGTACTTC
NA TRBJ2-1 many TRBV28 CASSLRDYNEQFF TGTGCCAGCAGCTTGCGGGATTACAATGAGCAGTTCTTC
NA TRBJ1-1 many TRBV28 CATVAGVNTEAFF TGTGCCACCGTCGCCGGGGTGAACACTGAAGCTTTCTTT
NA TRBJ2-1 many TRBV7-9 CASSRPGGNNEQFF TGTGCCAGCAGCCGACCGGGGGGCAACAATGAGCAGTTCTTC
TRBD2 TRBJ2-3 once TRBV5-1 CASSPLPGGRSDTQYF TGTGCCAGCAGCCCGCTGCCGGGCGGGAGGAGCGATACGCAGTATTTT
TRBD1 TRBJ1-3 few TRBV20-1 CSANRGPTGNTIYF TGCAGTGCGAACAGGGGACCAACTGGAAACACCATATATTTT
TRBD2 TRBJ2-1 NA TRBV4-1 CASSQVPGRSSYNEQFF TGCGCCAGCAGCCAAGTCCCCGGGAGGAGTTCCTACAATGAGCAGTTCTTC
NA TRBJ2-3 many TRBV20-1 CSARPSGRYNTDTQYF TGCAGTGCTAGACCTTCGGGGAGGTACAACACAGATACGCAGTATTTT
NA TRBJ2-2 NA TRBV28 CASKNFGITGELFF TGTGCCAGCAAGAATTTTGGGATCACCGGGGAGCTGTTTTTT
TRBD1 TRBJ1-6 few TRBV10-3 CAISVIGQGNSPLHF TGTGCCATCAGTGTTATCGGACAGGGGAATTCACCCCTCCACTTT
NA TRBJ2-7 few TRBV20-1 CSARGDEGDYEQYF TGCAGTGCCCGAGGGGACGAGGGGGACTACGAGCAGTACTTC
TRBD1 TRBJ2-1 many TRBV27 CASRNPRDSKDNEQFF TGTGCCAGCAGAAACCCCCGGGACAGTAAAGACAATGAGCAGTTCTTC
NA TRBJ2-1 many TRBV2 CASSAPNNEQFF TGTGCCAGCAGCGCCCCAAACAATGAGCAGTTCTTC
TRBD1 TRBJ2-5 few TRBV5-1 CASSFRTGGAETQYF TGCGCCAGCAGCTTCCGGACAGGTGGGGCAGAGACCCAGTACTTC
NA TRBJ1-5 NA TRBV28 CASTAGALMAQHF TGTGCCAGCACCGCCGGGGCTTTAATGGCCCAGCATTTT
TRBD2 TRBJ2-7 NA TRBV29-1 CSVRLRLAGEQYF TGCAGCGTCAGACTCAGACTAGCGGGGGAGCAGTACTTC
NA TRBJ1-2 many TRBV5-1 CASSYEDPIYGYTF TGCGCCAGCAGCTACGAGGATCCAATCTATGGCTACACCTTC
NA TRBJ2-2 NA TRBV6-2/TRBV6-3 CAGRPTYTGELFF TGTGCCGGCCGCCCCACTTATACCGGGGAGCTGTTTTTT
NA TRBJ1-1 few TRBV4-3 CASSQDTVGAGLWTEAFF TGCGCCAGCAGCCAAGATACGGTCGGGGCAGGGCTTTGGACTGAAGCTTTCTTT
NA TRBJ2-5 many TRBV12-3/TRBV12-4 CASTEGGGPRGETQYF TGTGCCAGCACCGAAGGCGGGGGCCCTCGAGGGGAGACCCAGTACTTC
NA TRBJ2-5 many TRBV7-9 CASSSTDYQETQYF TGTGCCAGCAGTTCGACGGACTACCAAGAGACCCAGTACTTC
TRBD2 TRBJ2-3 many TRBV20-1 CSARWSSGGPYF TGCAGTGCTAGATGGTCTAGCGGGGGCCCTTATTTT
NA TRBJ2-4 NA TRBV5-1 CASSLGDAKNTQYF TGCGCCAGCAGCTTGGGGGATGCCAAAAACACTCAGTACTTC
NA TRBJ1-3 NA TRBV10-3 CAISEAGLGSGNTIYF TGTGCCATCAGTGAGGCGGGTCTGGGCTCTGGAAACACCATATATTTT